This T cell receptor beta chain stems from a study of blood T cell repertoires in COVID-19. For the study at large: PBMCs, B-cell-depleted T cells, or T cells were the source of the cDNA or gDNA that made up the material.

This CDR3 is 13 amino acids long. Trimming stripped 3 bases from V and 8 bases from J, with 16 bases between. CDR1 GTSNPN and CDR2 SVGIG come from the germline V gene (reference sequence). Some clones are missing from TCRdb's copy, which holds only in-frame ones; the method was immunoSEQ multiplex PCR. The data show approximately 200,000 clones, with about 88% seen just once and 1.1% held by the top ten. Sequencing was carried out using peripheral blood. The chain has TRBV30 and TRBJ1-2; D gene uncertain. This TCR was sampled from a man aged 25 to 45 with acute or convalescent COVID-19. The CDR3 is CAWSPGRMRGYTF. The CDR3 DNA is TGTGCCTGGAGCCCCGGTAGAATGAGAGGCTACACCTTC. Combining the CDR3 with reference TRBV30 and TRBJ1-2 gives the whole variable domain SQTIHQWPATLVQPVGSPLSLECTVEGTSNPNLYWYRQAAGRGLQLLFYSVGIGQISSEVPQNLSASRPQDRQFILSSKKLLLSDSGFYLCAWSPGRMRGYTFGSGTRLTVV.